Listed below are T cell receptor beta chains from one sample, sequenced in a study of CD8 T cells in ankylosing spondylitis. Via MiXCR, TCRdb re-called the 5' RACE reads, giving one row per CDR3 protein. This table holds about 460,000 distinct CDR3 sequences, about 5% found once. The material sequenced was blood, either unsorted or a sorted T cell fraction (not recorded which). The source of these receptors is a male donor with ankylosing spondylitis. The CDR3 runs from the conserved cysteine through the conserved F or W. A D gene is named only where the DNA matches it firmly. Clone size is shown for a subset of rows, as once, few, many or a class of expanded clone.

D gene	V gene	clone size	J gene	CDR3 protein	CDR3 DNA
NA	TRBV10-3	NA	TRBJ2-7	CAISEQGYEQYF	TGTGCCATCAGTGAACAGGGTTACGAGCAGTACTTC
NA	TRBV5-1	many	TRBJ1-5	CASSLGTVPNQPQHF	TGCGCCAGCAGCTTGGGAACAGTCCCCAATCAGCCCCAGCATTTT
NA	TRBV7-9	many	TRBJ2-1	CASGRDSSSYNEQFF	TGTGCCAGCGGCCGGGACTCGAGCTCCTACAATGAGCAGTTCTTC
NA	TRBV21-1	many	TRBJ2-7	CASSTDQREGDEQYF	TGTGCCAGCAGCACTGATCAACGGGAGGGAGACGAGCAGTACTTC
TRBD1	TRBV25-1	many	TRBJ1-2	CASSGTRDRASGYTF	TGTGCCAGCAGTGGAACCCGGGACAGGGCCAGCGGCTACACCTTC
NA	TRBV27	many	TRBJ2-7	CASSLTASYEQYF	TGTGCCAGCAGTTTGACAGCCTCCTACGAGCAGTACTTC
NA	TRBV3-1	many	TRBJ2-1	CASSQGRGARNIEQFF	TGTGCCAGCAGCCAAGGCCGGGGGGCGCGGAATATTGAGCAGTTCTTC
TRBD2	TRBV6-1	many	TRBJ2-7	CASSPTSGREIVRQYF	TGTGCCAGCAGCCCGACTAGCGGGAGGGAAATCGTACGGCAGTACTTC
NA	TRBV20-1	few	TRBJ1-2	CSASAYRALGYGYTF	TGCAGTGCTAGTGCCTACAGGGCCCTAGGCTATGGCTACACCTTC
NA	TRBV29-1	many	TRBJ1-1	CSARPGLNTEAFF	TGCAGCGCCCGACCGGGGCTAAACACTGAAGCTTTCTTT
NA	TRBV6-2/TRBV6-3	many	TRBJ2-6	CATRQRGANVLTF	TGTGCCACCCGGCAGCGCGGGGCCAACGTCCTGACTTTC
TRBD2	TRBV29-1	many	TRBJ2-1	CSDGLANYNEQFF	TGCAGCGACGGACTAGCGAACTACAATGAGCAGTTCTTC
NA	TRBV28	many	TRBJ2-1	CASSWGDKQFF	TGTGCCAGCAGTTGGGGGGACAAGCAGTTCTTC
NA	TRBV20-1	many	TRBJ1-1	CSASGGTTEAFF	TGCAGTGCTAGCGGGGGGACCACTGAAGCTTTCTTT
TRBD1	TRBV9	many	TRBJ1-6	CASSARTGGWSPLHF	TGTGCCAGCAGCGCGCGGACAGGGGGCTGGTCACCCCTCCACTTT
NA	TRBV20-1	many	TRBJ2-4	CSASAHTAKNIQYF	TGCAGTGCTAGCGCCCATACTGCCAAAAACATTCAGTACTTC
TRBD1	TRBV20-1	many	TRBJ1-4	CSARIPGQGEKLFF	TGCAGTGCTAGAATTCCGGGACAGGGTGAAAAACTGTTTTTT
NA	TRBV12-5	NA	TRBJ2-2	CASRRGVYGELFF	TGTGCTAGTAGAAGGGGCGTATACGGGGAGCTGTTTTTT
NA	TRBV7-2	many	TRBJ2-2	CASSRTVRGELFF	TGTGCCAGCAGCCGGACTGTGCGAGGGGAGCTGTTTTTT
TRBD1	TRBV6-2/TRBV6-3	NA	TRBJ1-5	CASSYSGQGEQPQHF	TGTGCCAGCAGTTACTCGGGACAGGGAGAACAGCCCCAGCATTTT
TRBD2	TRBV20-1	NA	TRBJ2-3	CSALTTSGSADTQYF	TGCAGTGCTTTGACGACTAGCGGGAGTGCAGATACGCAGTATTTT
NA	TRBV7-9	many	TRBJ2-7	CASSLAFRGAPYEQYF	TGTGCCAGCAGCTTAGCTTTCCGGGGCGCACCCTACGAGCAGTACTTC
NA	TRBV5-1	many	TRBJ1-1	CASSSGFANTEAFF	TGCGCCAGCAGCTCGGGGTTCGCGAACACTGAAGCTTTCTTT
NA	TRBV7-9	many	TRBJ2-7	CASRGALSRSSYEQYF	TGTGCCAGCAGGGGCGCCCTCTCCCGAAGCTCCTACGAGCAGTACTTC
NA	TRBV12-3/TRBV12-4	many	TRBJ1-2	CASSPGTKTGYTF	TGTGCCAGCAGTCCGGGGACGAAAACTGGCTACACCTTC
TRBD1	TRBV9	NA	TRBJ2-2	CASSPRDRDPGELFF	TGTGCCAGCAGCCCCCGGGACAGGGATCCCGGGGAGCTGTTTTTT
NA	TRBV6-2/TRBV6-3	many	TRBJ1-5	CASSMDGYQPQHF	TGTGCCAGCAGTATGGACGGCTATCAGCCCCAGCATTTT
NA	TRBV2	once	TRBJ2-5	CASSDPRKETQYF	TGTGCCAGCAGTGATCCCAGAAAAGAGACCCAGTACTTC
TRBD1	TRBV6-5	many	TRBJ2-7	CASSYWDRGLYEQYF	TGTGCCAGCAGTTACTGGGACAGGGGACTCTACGAGCAGTACTTC
NA	TRBV10-3	many	TRBJ2-1	CAISELGEQFF	TGTGCCATCAGTGAACTGGGTGAGCAGTTCTTC
NA	TRBV5-1	many	TRBJ2-5	CASSLGTTEETQYF	TGCGCCAGCAGCTTGGGGACAACCGAAGAGACCCAGTACTTC
NA	TRBV29-1	many	TRBJ1-4	CSVSTGLNEKLFF	TGCAGCGTCTCGACAGGCCTTAATGAAAAACTGTTTTTT
NA	TRBV6-2/TRBV6-3	NA	TRBJ2-1	CASSYSNGVLVDDEQFF	TGTGCCAGCAGTTACTCGAATGGTGTGTTAGTTGATGATGAGCAGTTCTTC
NA	TRBV12-3/TRBV12-4	many	TRBJ1-2	CASSPGRILNYGYTF	TGTGCCAGCAGTCCCGGTAGAATCCTTAACTATGGCTACACCTTC
NA	TRBV7-8	many	TRBJ1-2	CASSLIEDRYTF	TGTGCCAGCAGCTTGATTGAGGATCGCTACACCTTC
NA	TRBV6-2/TRBV6-3	few	TRBJ1-1	CASSTDFWAEAFF	TGTGCCAGCAGTACGGACTTTTGGGCTGAAGCTTTCTTT
NA	TRBV5-6	many	TRBJ2-3	CASSSSKTGTDTQYF	TGTGCCAGCAGCTCCTCCAAAACGGGCACAGATACGCAGTATTTT
NA	TRBV10-2	many	TRBJ2-3	CASSESGDTQYF	TGCGCCAGCAGTGAGTCGGGTGATACGCAGTATTTT
TRBD1	TRBV2	NA	TRBJ2-7	CASRTGGHEQYF	TGTGCCAGCAGGACAGGGGGTCACGAGCAGTACTTC
NA	TRBV28	many	TRBJ2-1	CASSLGGKNNEQFF	TGTGCCAGCAGTTTAGGGGGAAAAAACAATGAGCAGTTCTTC
NA	TRBV5-1	many	TRBJ2-7	CASSMVDFDGEQYF	TGCGCCAGCAGTATGGTGGACTTCGACGGAGAGCAGTACTTC
TRBD2	TRBV12-3/TRBV12-4	many	TRBJ2-3	CASSPLRTSGTQYF	TGTGCCAGCAGCCCACTCCGGACTAGCGGGACGCAGTATTTT
NA	TRBV27	many	TRBJ1-5	CASSFSGRNQPQHF	TGTGCCAGCAGTTTCTCAGGACGGAATCAGCCCCAGCATTTT
NA	TRBV28	many	TRBJ2-7	CASSLDRTSASHSTYEQYF	TGTGCCAGCAGCTTGGATAGGACATCCGCGTCGCATTCCACCTACGAGCAGTACTTC
TRBD2	TRBV5-1	many	TRBJ2-3	CASFIAGDTDTQYF	TGCGCCAGCTTTATAGCGGGAGATACAGATACGCAGTATTTT
TRBD2	TRBV20-1	many	TRBJ2-7	CSAQGGLAGYF	TGCAGTGCCCAGGGGGGACTAGCGGGGTACTTC
NA	TRBV5-1	few	TRBJ2-1	CASSLSLPGNNEQFF	TGCGCCAGCAGCCTGTCCCTTCCGGGCAACAATGAGCAGTTCTTC